This entry describes one TCR beta chain. Its antigen is still unknown. These data originate in a study of early T cells in non-severe SARS-CoV-2 infection. Across the study: Chains stayed unpaired after sequencing of bulk RNA from unsorted whole blood. Study findings and constraints: Matching results from VDJdb favored anti-spike CD8 responses, leaving private and CD4 specificities undetected.

CDR1 MNHEY and CDR2 SMNVEV come from the germline V gene (reference sequence). V lost 2 bases to trimming and J lost 15 bases, with 17 bases between them. The CDR3 totals 14 residues. Researchers attached unique molecular identifiers to individual cDNA molecules. TCRdb redid the calling of the 5' RACE reads with MiXCR, one entry per CDR3 protein. The sample records about 69,000 distinct CDR3 sequences, approximately 9.5% being singletons. This clonotype was sampled from an adult who was a healthcare worker with PCR-confirmed SARS-CoV-2 infection or an uninfected control (not recorded which). The V call is TRBV27, the J call TRBJ1-6; D is unresolved. The specimen sequenced was whole blood. CDR3 protein: CASSLSQAGGNLHF. Written as DNA, the CDR3 is TGTGCCAGCAGTTTAAGCCAGGCCGGAGGGAACCTCCACTTT.